This entry lists 21 T cell receptor beta chains sequenced from one sample in a study of blood T cell repertoires in COVID-19. Clones were read by immunoSEQ multiplex PCR, and TCRdb kept only the in-frame ones, dropping some. The sample lists 250,000 to 300,000 clones, roughly 85% occurring once. The specimen was peripheral blood. Receptors were obtained from a woman younger than 45 with active or convalescent COVID-19.

This clone was seen a single time. For the CDR3, the DNA is TGTGCCAGCTCACCTGCCGGGACAGACAATCAGCCCCAGCATTTT. Translation gives CASSPAGTDNQPQHF. The chain recombines TRBV18 with TRBJ1-5, with 7 bases fitting TRBD1. The CDR3 extends over 15 amino acids. The trim removed 3 bases at V and 3 bases at J, leaving 5 bases unmatched. The V gene's germline CDR1 is KGHSH and CDR2 LQKENI.

The V gene is TRBV10-3, the J gene TRBJ1-2; weak D call: TRBD1 (5 bases). From germline, CDR1 is ENHRY and CDR2 SYGVKD. With 2 bases removed from V and 5 bases from J, the gap between germline ends came to 18 bases. This CDR3 spans 16 amino acids. CDR3 sequence reads: CAISEPGTSGVYGYTF. The CDR3 DNA sequence: TGTGCCATCAGTGAGCCAGGGACGTCGGGGGTATATGGCTACACCTTC.

This clone turned up a few times. This chain links TRBV18 with TRBJ1-1; TRBD1 is a possible D gene (6 bases). Germline assignment: CDR1 KGHSH and CDR2 LQKENI. Trimming pared 8 bases from V and 3 bases from J, leaving 16 bases between. The CDR3 sequence is 14 residues long. The CDR3 bases are TGTGCCAGCACCCGGGAGGACAGCGACACTGAAGCTTTCTTT. Its protein product is CASTREDSDTEAFF.

The chain has TRBV6-2 or TRBV6-3 and TRBJ1-5; TRBD1 matches 8 bases. The CDR3 is 14 residues long. Trimming cost V 6 bases and J 5 bases; bases outside gene matches: 6. Germline CDR1 reads MNHEY; CDR2 reads SVGEGT. The CDR3 protein is CASSFDRGHQPQHF. In nucleotides, the CDR3 is TGTGCCAGCAGCTTCGACAGGGGCCATCAGCCCCAGCATTTT.

J is TRBJ2-5 and V is TRBV7-9; a possible D gene is TRBD2 (6 bases). The CDR3 consists of 14 residues. CDR1 SEHNR and CDR2 FQNEAQ come from the germline V gene (reference sequence). V lost 5 bases and J 4 bases, leaving 14 bases between the germline ends. CDR3 in amino acids: CASSQPQGLETQYF. CDR3 bases: TGTGCCAGCAGCCAGCCGCAGGGACTAGAGACCCAGTACTTC.

The rearrangement joins TRBV18 to TRBJ1-1; the D gene is possibly TRBD1 (6 bases). The V and J ends lost 3 bases and 5 bases respectively, with 16 bases between them. The CDR3 loop spans 15 amino acids. Germline loops: CDR1 KGHSH, CDR2 LQKENI. Here the CDR3 DNA reads TGTGCCAGCTCACCGCAACAGGGTTTGGGGACTGAAGCTTTCTTT. Translating gives CASSPQQGLGTEAFF.

V usage is TRBV5-6 and J usage is TRBJ1-6; TRBD1 matches at 9 bases. V dropped 1 base and J dropped 8; count of bases not matched to a gene: 4. The germline V gene has CDR1 SGHDT and CDR2 YYEEEE. The CDR3 has 15 residues. CDR3 nucleotide sequence: TGTGCCAGCAGCTTGTCGACAGGGGGTTATTCACCCCTCCACTTT. Its translation: CASSLSTGGYSPLHF.

This rearrangement joins TRBV6-6 to TRBJ1-5; no definite D call. Germline V gene lookup returns CDR1 MNHNY and CDR2 SVGAGI (reference sequence). The CDR3 covers 13 residues. V lost 6 bases and J 4 bases, leaving 10 bases between the germline ends. CDR3 protein: CASSFTWNQPQHF. CDR3 bases: TGTGCCAGCAGCTTTACTTGGAATCAGCCCCAGCATTTT.

The chain couples TRBV21-1 to TRBJ2-7; TRBD1 was called by the table and not checked on the DNA. TRBV21-1 is a known pseudogene. The CDR3 loop spans 16 amino acids. DNA for the CDR3: TGTGCCAGCAGCAAAGTTGTCCAGGGGGCCCGCTACGAGCAGTACTTC. Its protein product is CASSKVVQGARYEQYF.

This sequence joins TRBV5-6 and TRBJ1-2; weak D call: TRBD1 (6 bases). CDR1 is SGHDT and CDR2 is YYEEEE in the germline V gene. The length of the CDR3 is 13 residues. V shed 4 bases and J shed 4 bases, with 11 bases lying between them. CDR3 DNA sequence: TGTGCCAGCAGCAGCACAGGGTCCTATGGCTACACCTTC. Protein sequence: CASSSTGSYGYTF.

V and J are TRBV6-4 and TRBJ2-1; D might be TRBD2 (7 bases). The ends were cut back, 3 bases at V and 8 bases at J, with 14 bases in the middle. This CDR3 has 14 amino acids. Germline assignment: CDR1 MRHNA and CDR2 SNTAGT. CDR3 region: CASSDGRGGDEQFF. The CDR3 DNA is TGTGCCAGCAGTGATGGTCGCGGGGGCGATGAGCAGTTCTTC.

This rearrangement joins TRBV7-2 to TRBJ1-2, with D possibly being TRBD1 (5 bases). Germline CDR1 SGHTA, CDR2 FQGNSA. Trimming removed 2 bases from V and 5 bases from J, with 15 bases in between. There are 15 residues in the CDR3. In nucleotides, the CDR3 is TGTGCCAGCAGCTTAAATCAGGGAATTTCATATGGCTACACCTTC. It specifies CASSLNQGISYGYTF.

The gene calls are TRBV10-2 and TRBJ1-3, with D tentatively TRBD1 (5 bases). V shed 3 bases and J shed 1 base, with 13 bases lying between them. CDR1 and CDR2 (germline): WSHSY, SAAADI. The CDR3 is 16 amino acids. CDR3: CASSDLGGNSGNTIYF. The CDR3 nucleotides read TGCGCCAGCAGTGATCTGGGGGGGAATTCTGGAAACACCATATATTTT.

This clone was counted only a few times. The chain links TRBV2 to TRBJ2-1; TRBD2 matches at 9 bases. The CDR3 extends over 15 amino acids. Germline lookup yields CDR1 SNHLY and CDR2 FYNNEI. Germline trimming cut 6 bases from V and 4 bases from J; bases unmatched to any gene: 7. In nucleotides, the CDR3 is TGTGCCAGCAGGGGGACTAGCAGAGAGTACAATGAGCAGTTCTTC. This gives the protein CASRGTSREYNEQFF. The full variable domain, rest sourced from reference TRBV2 and TRBJ2-1, is EPEVTQTPSHQVTQMGQEVILRCVPISNHLYFYWYRQILGQKVEFLVSFYNNEISEKSEIFDDQFSVERPDGSNFTLKIRSTKLEDSAMYFCASRGTSREYNEQFFGPGTRLTVL.

This rearrangement joins TRBV28 to TRBJ1-6; 8 bases line up with TRBD1. The V segment lost 3 bases and the J segment 7 bases; nucleotides outside the gene matches: 8. Germline CDR1 is MDHEN and CDR2 is SYDVKM. The CDR3 runs to 16 residues. CDR3: CASSFPQGGRNSPLHF. The CDR3, as DNA: TGTGCCAGCAGTTTCCCACAGGGGGGTAGGAATTCACCCCTCCACTTT. Drawing the rest from reference TRBV28 and TRBJ1-6, the complete variable domain is DVKVTQSSRYLVKRTGEKVFLECVQDMDHENMFWYRQDPGLGLRLIYFSYDVKMKEKGDIPEGYSVSREKKERFSLILESASTNQTSMYLCASSFPQGGRNSPLHFGNGTRLTVT.

Note on this clone: The identical CDR3 is also encoded by other nucleotide sequences in the sample. The V and J genes are TRBV18 and TRBJ1-1; tentative D call: TRBD1 (5 bases). Trimming shortened V by 3 bases and J by 1 base, and 6 bases separated the two germline ends. Germline V gene data show CDR1 as KGHSH and CDR2 as LQKENI. There are 13 residues in the CDR3. The CDR3 sequence: CASSPGGNTEAFF. For the CDR3, the DNA is TGTGCCAGCTCACCGGGGGGGAACACTGAAGCTTTCTTT.

V is TRBV21-1 and J is TRBJ2-2; the table gives TRBD1 as D, unverified against the DNA. TRBV21-1 counts as a pseudogene. The CDR3 totals 16 residues. CDR3 bases: TGTGCCAGCAGCAAAGCGCAACACGCGAACACCGGGGAGCTGTTTTTT. Translated, it gives CASSKAQHANTGELFF.

The chain uses TRBV9 and TRBJ2-1, with 7 bases aligning to TRBD2. Germline V gene lookup returns CDR1 SGDLS and CDR2 YYNGEE. V lost 2 bases, J lost 6 bases, and 5 bases stayed unmatched. This CDR3 has 14 residues. The CDR3 region is CASSVSGTTNEQFF. CDR3 coding DNA: TGTGCCAGCAGCGTCTCCGGGACTACCAATGAGCAGTTCTTC.

This chain joins TRBV5-5 and TRBJ2-1, with 14 bases aligning to TRBD2. This CDR3 is built from 16 residues. The germline CDR1 and CDR2 sequences are SGHKS and YYEKEE (reference sequence). Germline trimming cut 3 bases from V and 4 bases from J; bases unmatched to any gene: 3. The CDR3 nucleotides read TGTGCCAGCAGCTCCCGACTAGCGGGGGGGTACAATGAGCAGTTCTTC. The encoded protein is CASSSRLAGGYNEQFF.

The CDR3 DNA reads TGTGCCAGCAGTTTTTCGACAGGGGGGTTTGGGGAGACCCAGTACTTC. Translation: CASSFSTGGFGETQYF. The chain uses TRBV28 and TRBJ2-5, with 9 bases aligning to TRBD1. The CDR3 has 16 residues. J lost 5 bases, V lost 3 bases, and 10 bases had no gene match. Germline CDR1 is MDHEN and CDR2 is SYDVKM.

The chain is built from TRBV2 and TRBJ2-3; D might be TRBD2 (6 bases). V lost 4 bases, J lost 5 bases, and 13 bases lay in between. The CDR3 runs 14 residues. Per germline, CDR1 SNHLY and CDR2 FYNNEI. CDR3 sequence (DNA): TGTGCCAGCAGTGCCAGCGTCGGGGGAGATACGCAGTATTTT. It yields the protein CASSASVGGDTQYF.